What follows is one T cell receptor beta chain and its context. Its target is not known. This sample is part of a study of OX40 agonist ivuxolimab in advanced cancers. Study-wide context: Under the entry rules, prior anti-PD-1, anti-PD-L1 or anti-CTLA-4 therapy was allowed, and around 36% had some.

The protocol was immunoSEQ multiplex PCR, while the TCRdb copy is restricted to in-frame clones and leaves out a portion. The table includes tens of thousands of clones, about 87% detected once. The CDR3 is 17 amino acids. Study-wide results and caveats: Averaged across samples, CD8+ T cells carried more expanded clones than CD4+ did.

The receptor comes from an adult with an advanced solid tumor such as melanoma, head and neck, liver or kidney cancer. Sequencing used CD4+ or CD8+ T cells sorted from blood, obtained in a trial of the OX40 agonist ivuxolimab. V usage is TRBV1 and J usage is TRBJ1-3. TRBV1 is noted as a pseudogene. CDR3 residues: CTSSQHQITLPGNTIYF. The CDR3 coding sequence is TGCACCAGCAGCCAACATCAAATTACCCTCCCTGGAAACACCATATATTTT.